The clone carrying this T cell receptor (beta chain) was detected only once. These data are taken from a study of blood T cell repertoires in COVID-19. Study at large: T cells, B-cell-depleted T cells, or PBMCs supplied cDNA or gDNA.

The CDR3 runs 16 residues. Trimming left V 2 bases short and J 4 bases short, with 17 bases between. Looked up from germline, CDR1 is LNHNV and CDR2 is YYDKDF (reference sequence). Authors' data handling: Estimates of nucleated cell counts were drawn from the amplification of reference gene primers. Sequencing was performed with immunoSEQ multiplex PCR; in TCRdb, only in-frame clones are kept and a portion is missing. The V and J calls and clone size are taken from that table; D and trimming were inferred from the DNA. The repertoire holds 80,000 to 95,000 clones, more than 80% seen once, with around 5% in the top ten.

Specimen: peripheral blood. The clonotype comes from a man older than 75 with COVID-19, enrolled during active disease. The J gene is TRBJ1-2, the V gene TRBV15; tentatively, D is TRBD1 (6 bases). This CDR3 is CATSRSSVYRAYGYTF. The CDR3 region has the DNA TGTGCCACCAGCAGATCTTCGGTCTACAGGGCCTATGGCTACACCTTC.